Below are 24 T cell receptor beta chains sequenced from a single sample in a study of radiation and T cells in renal cell carcinoma. The protocol was immunoSEQ multiplex PCR, while the TCRdb copy is restricted to in-frame clones and leaves out a portion. The profile shows around 15,000 clones, more than 55% of them singletons. Indicated treatment: treatment-naive control, cytoreductive nephrectomy. Material: tumor tissue, obtained from a patient whose treatment was nephrectomy without radiotherapy. The receptors were sampled from a man aged 35 to 55 with renal cell carcinoma.

The chain uses TRBV7-9 and TRBJ1-2; D gene uncertain. V shed 3 bases and J shed 6 bases, with 8 bases lying between them. The CDR3 has 12 amino acids. Germline-derived CDR1 and CDR2 are SEHNR and FQNEAQ (reference sequence). The CDR3 DNA follows: TGTGCCAGCAGCTTTATCCAGAATGGCTACACCTTC. Translation gives CASSFIQNGYTF.

The rearrangement joins TRBV7-9 to TRBJ2-1; tentative D call: TRBD2 (5 bases). Germline V lookup: CDR1 SEHNR, CDR2 FQNEAQ (reference sequence). This CDR3 is 14 amino acids long. V shed 0 bases and J shed 9 bases, with 12 bases lying between them. The CDR3 loop reads CASSLARAWGEQFF. DNA for the CDR3: TGTGCCAGCAGCTTAGCGCGGGCCTGGGGTGAGCAGTTCTTC.

This clone was counted between two and nine times. The chain is built from TRBV4-1 and TRBJ2-2; no clear D. Trimming pared 2 bases from V and 1 base from J, leaving 2 bases between. CDR1 and CDR2 (germline): MGHRA, YSYEKL. CDR3 size: 13 residues. The CDR3 reads CASSQLNTGELFF. CDR3 in DNA: TGCGCCAGCAGCCAACTGAACACCGGGGAGCTGTTTTTT.

The table lists this clone with a few counts. V usage is TRBV7-8 and J usage is TRBJ2-7; D is uncertain. The germline V and J ends were trimmed by 4 bases and 4 bases, with 14 bases remaining between them. The CDR3 runs 14 residues. In germline, CDR1 is SGHVS, CDR2 FQNEAQ. CDR3 bases: TGTGCCAGCAGCTCCCATTTGGCTGGATACGAGCAGTACTTC. Amino acids: CASSSHLAGYEQYF.

This clone was observed once. The chain is built from TRBV28 and TRBJ2-1; a possible D gene is TRBD2 (6 bases). The V gene's germline CDR1 is MDHEN and CDR2 SYDVKM. The germline V and J ends were trimmed by 7 bases and 8 bases, with 30 bases remaining between them. There are 18 residues in the CDR3. For the CDR3, the DNA is TGTGCCAGCAAATTGGACTACCCGCACACGGGGCTGTCGGATGAGCAGTTCTTC. As protein: CASKLDYPHTGLSDEQFF.

This chain joins TRBV7-2 and TRBJ1-1; D is perhaps TRBD1 (6 bases). Germline values: CDR1 SGHTA, CDR2 FQGNSA. This CDR3 region has 15 residues. V was trimmed by 6 bases and J by 2 bases, leaving 16 bases between them. The CDR3 DNA reads TGTGCCAGCAGATGGGGGGGCTTTGGTAACACTGAAGCTTTCTTT. Protein: CASRWGGFGNTEAFF.

The chain recombines TRBV5-1 with TRBJ1-1; 9 positions agree with TRBD1. V was pared by 4 bases and J by 2 bases, with 6 bases of the junction left unmatched. The CDR3 runs 15 residues. CDR1 SGHRS and CDR2 YFSETQ come from the germline V gene. CDR3 coding DNA: TGCGCCAGCAGCGCGACGGACAGGGGCAACACTGAAGCTTTCTTT. It is translated as CASSATDRGNTEAFF.

Only a few counts were recorded for this clone. The chain uses TRBV2 and TRBJ1-5; D perhaps matches TRBD1 (5 bases). The V and J ends lost 7 bases and 6 bases respectively, with 19 bases between them. The germline gives CDR1 SNHLY, CDR2 FYNNEI. This CDR3 has 15 amino acids. CDR3 sequence reads: CASTSGAALAQPQHF. In nucleotides, the CDR3 is TGTGCCAGCACCAGTGGGGCGGCGTTGGCTCAGCCCCAGCATTTT.

The rearrangement links TRBV7-9 to TRBJ1-1; D perhaps matches TRBD1 (6 bases). CDR3 size: 17 residues. Trimming stripped 3 bases from V and 0 bases from J, with 17 bases between. From germline, CDR1 is SEHNR and CDR2 FQNEAQ (reference sequence). This CDR3 is CASSFPKQGKMNTEAFF. The CDR3 DNA reads TGTGCCAGCAGCTTTCCGAAACAGGGAAAAATGAACACTGAAGCTTTCTTT.

This chain links TRBV5-1 with TRBJ1-3; D gene uncertain. Germline V lookup: CDR1 SGHRS, CDR2 YFSETQ. Trimming removed 6 bases from V and 0 bases from J, with 13 bases in between. The length of the CDR3 is 15 residues. The CDR3 sequence is CASKRVPYSGNTIYF. CDR3 sequence (DNA): TGCGCCAGCAAAAGGGTGCCCTACTCTGGAAACACCATATATTTT.

The chain carries TRBV19 and TRBJ1-1; tentatively, D is TRBD1 (5 bases). The CDR3 sequence is 18 residues long. Trimming removed 7 bases at V and 3 bases at J, with 27 bases between. The germline gives CDR1 LNHDA, CDR2 SQIVND (reference sequence). This CDR3 reads CASISLAGRSGRDTEAFF. Written as DNA, the CDR3 is TGTGCCAGTATATCCCTGGCGGGGCGATCCGGGAGGGACACTGAAGCTTTCTTT. Based on the CDR3 plus reference TRBV19 and TRBJ1-1, the full variable domain is DGGITQSPKYLFRKEGQNVTLSCEQNLNHDAMYWYRQDPGQGLRLIYYSQIVNDFQKGDIAEGYSVSREKKESFPLTVTSAQKNPTAFYLCASISLAGRSGRDTEAFFGQGTRLTVV.

There are a few counts of this clone. This chain joins TRBV11-2 and TRBJ1-1; D not resolved. V was trimmed by 5 bases and J by 6 bases, leaving 13 bases between them. CDR1 and CDR2 from the germline V gene are SGHAT and FQNNGV. The CDR3 sequence is 13 residues long. In DNA form, the CDR3 reads TGTGCCAGCAGCAAAAACAACGAGCCTGAAGCTTTCTTT. This gives the protein CASSKNNEPEAFF.

This chain connects TRBV28 to TRBJ1-3; D remains unclear. V dropped 7 bases and J dropped 2 bases, with 12 bases sitting between them. The CDR3 is 14 residues long. CDR1 is MDHEN, CDR2 SYDVKM, per germline. CDR3 nucleotides: TGTGCCAGCATCCTGGGTGTGGCTGGAAACACCATATATTTT. Residues: CASILGVAGNTIYF. The variable domain in full, completed from reference TRBV28 and TRBJ1-3, reads DVKVTQSSRYLVKRTGEKVFLECVQDMDHENMFWYRQDPGLGLRLIYFSYDVKMKEKGDIPEGYSVSREKKERFSLILESASTNQTSMYLCASILGVAGNTIYFGEGSWLTVV.

This clone was seen only once. The gene calls are TRBV5-8 and TRBJ1-1, with D maybe TRBD1 (6 bases). Germline-derived CDR1 and CDR2 are SGHTS and YDEGEE. V lost 4 bases to trimming and J lost 4 bases, with 17 bases between them. The CDR3 totals 15 residues. The chain's CDR3 is CASSTLQGGGTEAFF. DNA for the CDR3: TGTGCCAGCAGCACCCTACAGGGTGGGGGCACTGAAGCTTTCTTT.

The chain couples TRBV6-6 to TRBJ2-7; maybe TRBD1 (6 bases). The V gene lost 5 bases and the J gene lost 4 bases, with 12 bases spanning the gap. CDR1 is MNHNY, CDR2 SVGAGI, per germline (reference sequence). CDR3 length equals 13 residues. This chain's CDR3 is CASSGGSPYEQYF. CDR3 nucleotides: TGTGCCAGCAGTGGGGGCAGCCCATACGAGCAGTACTTC.

The chain recombines TRBV6-4 with TRBJ2-3; TRBD2 matches 9 bases. V lost 2 bases, J lost 4 bases, and 1 base stayed unmatched. CDR3 length: 14 amino acids. The V gene's germline CDR1 is MRHNA and CDR2 SNTAGT. In DNA, the CDR3 is TGTGCCAGCAGTGACACTAGCGGGCCAGATACGCAGTATTTT. Protein product: CASSDTSGPDTQYF.

J is TRBJ1-5 and V is TRBV11-3; unclear D gene. The germline gives CDR1 SGHNT, CDR2 YENEEA. The germline V and J ends were trimmed by 2 bases and 3 bases, with 8 bases remaining between them. CDR3 size: 14 residues. CDR3 DNA sequence: TGTGCCAGCAGCTTACACGTGGACAATCAGCCCCAGCATTTT. Its translation is CASSLHVDNQPQHF. The whole variable domain, filled in from reference TRBV11-3 and TRBJ1-5, reads EAGVVQSPRYKIIEKKQPVAFWCNPISGHNTLYWYLQNLGQGPELLIRYENEEAVDDSQLPKDRFSAERLKGVDSTLKIQPAELGDSAVYLCASSLHVDNQPQHFGDGTRLSIL.

The chain links TRBV7-6 to TRBJ2-3; 7 nucleotides match TRBD2. CDR3 length equals 14 residues. Unmatched junction bases numbered 2, after V lost 1 base and J lost 4 bases. CDR1 and CDR2 from the germline V gene are SGHVS and FNYEAQ. The CDR3 is CASSLGGGADTQYF. CDR3 in DNA: TGTGCCAGCAGCTTAGGTGGGGGGGCAGATACGCAGTATTTT.

The chain joins TRBV5-1 to TRBJ2-5; 9 nucleotides match TRBD1. This CDR3 is 15 amino acids long. Looked up from germline, CDR1 is SGHRS and CDR2 is YFSETQ. Unmatched junction bases numbered 7, after V lost 5 bases and J lost 2 bases. CDR3: CASSLLQGAQETQYF. In nucleotides, the CDR3 is TGCGCCAGCAGTTTACTACAGGGGGCACAAGAGACCCAGTACTTC.

The chain is built from TRBV5-8 and TRBJ1-5; D not resolved. Trimming removed 1 base from V and 6 bases from J, with 2 bases in between. Germline CDR1 and CDR2: SGHTS and YDEGEE. The CDR3 has 11 residues. CDR3 loop: CASSLFQPQHF. DNA of the CDR3: TGTGCCAGCAGCTTGTTTCAGCCCCAGCATTTT.

The chain couples TRBV2 to TRBJ2-3, with TRBD2 matching over 10 bases. With 6 bases clipped from V and 3 bases from J, the junction kept 12 bases outside the gene matches. The CDR3 is 17 residues long. CDR1 and CDR2 from the germline V gene are SNHLY and FYNNEI. The CDR3 spells CASSPTHVAGGTDTQYF. CDR3 DNA sequence: TGTGCCAGCAGCCCAACCCACGTAGCGGGGGGTACAGATACGCAGTATTTT. Based on the CDR3 plus reference TRBV2 and TRBJ2-3, the full variable domain is EPEVTQTPSHQVTQMGQEVILRCVPISNHLYFYWYRQILGQKVEFLVSFYNNEISEKSEIFDDQFSVERPDGSNFTLKIRSTKLEDSAMYFCASSPTHVAGGTDTQYFGPGTRLTVL.

The chain carries TRBV7-2 and TRBJ2-5; 14 positions agree with TRBD2. The CDR3 runs 16 residues. V lost 5 bases, J lost 6 bases, and 8 bases stayed unmatched. Germline V gives CDR1 SGHTA, CDR2 FQGNSA. The CDR3, as DNA: TGTGCCAGCAGCCTTGGGGGACTAGCGGGGGCCAAGACCCAGTACTTC. Translating gives CASSLGGLAGAKTQYF. Together with reference TRBV7-2 and TRBJ2-5, the CDR3 gives the full variable domain: GAGVSQSPSNKVTEKGKDVELRCDPISGHTALYWYRQSLGQGLEFLIYFQGNSAPDKSGLPSDRFSAERTGGSVSTLTIQRTQQEDSAVYLCASSLGGLAGAKTQYFGPGTRLLVL.

CDR3 nucleotide sequence: TGTGCCAGTAATAGGGGAGTGGGCAATCAGCCCCAGCATTTT. Its protein product is CASNRGVGNQPQHF. The chain recombines TRBV19 with TRBJ1-5; a weak D match, TRBD1 (5 bases). The CDR3 has 14 amino acids. Germline loops: CDR1 LNHDA, CDR2 SQIVND (reference sequence). The V end lost 7 bases, the J end lost 2 bases, and 12 bases lay between the germline ends.

In this sample, this clone turned up many times. The chain recombines TRBV7-2 with TRBJ2-7; D is perhaps TRBD2 (5 bases). The CDR3 has 13 amino acids. Germline CDR1 and CDR2: SGHTA and FQGNSA. V was cut by 2 bases and J by 6 bases, with 11 bases left in between. For the CDR3, the DNA is TGTGCCAGCAGCTTAAGTTCCAGCGGCGAGCAGTACTTC. Protein: CASSLSSSGEQYF.